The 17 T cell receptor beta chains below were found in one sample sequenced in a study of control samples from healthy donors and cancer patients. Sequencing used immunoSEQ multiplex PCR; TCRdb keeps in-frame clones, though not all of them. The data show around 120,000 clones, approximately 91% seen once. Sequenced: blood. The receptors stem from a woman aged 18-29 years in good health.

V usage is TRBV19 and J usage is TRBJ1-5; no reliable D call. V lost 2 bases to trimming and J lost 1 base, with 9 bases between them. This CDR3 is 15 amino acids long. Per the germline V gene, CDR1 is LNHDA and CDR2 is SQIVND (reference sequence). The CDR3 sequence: CASSIRATSNQPQHF. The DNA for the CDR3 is TGTGCCAGTAGTATAAGGGCCACCAGCAATCAGCCCCAGCATTTT. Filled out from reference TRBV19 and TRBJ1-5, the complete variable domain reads DGGITQSPKYLFRKEGQNVTLSCEQNLNHDAMYWYRQDPGQGLRLIYYSQIVNDFQKGDIAEGYSVSREKKESFPLTVTSAQKNPTAFYLCASSIRATSNQPQHFGDGTRLSIL.

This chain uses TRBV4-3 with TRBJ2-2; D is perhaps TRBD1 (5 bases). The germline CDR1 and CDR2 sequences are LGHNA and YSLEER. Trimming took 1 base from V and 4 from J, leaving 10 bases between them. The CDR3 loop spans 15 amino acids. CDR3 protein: CASSQGRQSTGELFF. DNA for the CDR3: TGCGCCAGCAGCCAAGGCCGACAGTCCACCGGGGAGCTGTTTTTT.

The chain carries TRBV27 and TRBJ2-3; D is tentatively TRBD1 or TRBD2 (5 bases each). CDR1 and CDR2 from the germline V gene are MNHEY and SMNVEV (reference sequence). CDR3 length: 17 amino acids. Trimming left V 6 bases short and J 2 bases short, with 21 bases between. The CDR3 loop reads CASRGSWRLGDTDTQYF. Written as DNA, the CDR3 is TGTGCCAGCAGGGGATCCTGGAGGTTGGGGGACACAGATACGCAGTATTTT.

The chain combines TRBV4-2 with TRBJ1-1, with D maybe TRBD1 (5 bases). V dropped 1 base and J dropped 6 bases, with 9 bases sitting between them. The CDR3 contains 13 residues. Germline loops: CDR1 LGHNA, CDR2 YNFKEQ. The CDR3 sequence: CASSQGGGPEAFF. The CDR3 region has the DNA TGTGCCAGCAGCCAAGGCGGGGGACCTGAAGCTTTCTTT.

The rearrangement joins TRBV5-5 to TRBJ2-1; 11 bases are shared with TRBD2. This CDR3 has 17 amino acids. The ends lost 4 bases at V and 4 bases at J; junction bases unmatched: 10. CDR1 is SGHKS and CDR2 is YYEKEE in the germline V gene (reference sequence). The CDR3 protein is CASSALASGGTYNEQFF. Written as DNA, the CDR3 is TGTGCCAGCAGCGCCCTCGCTAGCGGGGGGACATACAATGAGCAGTTCTTC.

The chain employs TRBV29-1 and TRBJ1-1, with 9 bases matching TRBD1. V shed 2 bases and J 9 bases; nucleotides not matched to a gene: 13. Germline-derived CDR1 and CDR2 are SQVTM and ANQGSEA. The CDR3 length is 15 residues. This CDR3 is CSVESRDRERRQAFF. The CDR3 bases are TGCAGCGTTGAAAGCCGGGACAGGGAGCGACGTCAAGCTTTCTTT.

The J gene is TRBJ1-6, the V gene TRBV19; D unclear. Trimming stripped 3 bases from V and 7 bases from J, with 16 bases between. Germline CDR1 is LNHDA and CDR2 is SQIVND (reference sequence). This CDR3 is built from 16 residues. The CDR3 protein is CASSIIRGRSNSPLHF. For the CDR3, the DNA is TGTGCCAGTAGTATTATTCGAGGCCGTTCGAATTCACCCCTCCACTTT.

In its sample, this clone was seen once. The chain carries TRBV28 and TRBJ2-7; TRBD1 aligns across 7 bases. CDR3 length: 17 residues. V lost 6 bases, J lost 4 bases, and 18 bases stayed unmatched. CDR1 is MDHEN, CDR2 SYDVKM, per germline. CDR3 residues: CASSLRNEGGTRYEQYF. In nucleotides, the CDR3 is TGTGCCAGCAGCCTCCGGAATGAAGGGGGCACGCGGTACGAGCAGTACTTC.

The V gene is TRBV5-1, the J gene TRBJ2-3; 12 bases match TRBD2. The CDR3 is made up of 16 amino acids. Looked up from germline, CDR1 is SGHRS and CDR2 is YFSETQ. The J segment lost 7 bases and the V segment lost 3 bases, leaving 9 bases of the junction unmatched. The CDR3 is CASSSTSSGGAHTQYF. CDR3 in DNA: TGCGCCAGCAGCTCAACATCTAGCGGGGGGGCCCATACGCAGTATTTT.

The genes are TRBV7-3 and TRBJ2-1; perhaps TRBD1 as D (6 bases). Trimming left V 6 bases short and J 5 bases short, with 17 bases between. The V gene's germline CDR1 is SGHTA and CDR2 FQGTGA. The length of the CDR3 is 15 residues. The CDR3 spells CASSTGWGQNNEQFF. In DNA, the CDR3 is TGTGCCAGCAGTACCGGTTGGGGGCAGAACAATGAGCAGTTCTTC.

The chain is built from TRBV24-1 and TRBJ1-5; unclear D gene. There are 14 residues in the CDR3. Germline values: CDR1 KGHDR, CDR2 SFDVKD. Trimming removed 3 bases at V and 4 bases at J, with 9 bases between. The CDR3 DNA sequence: TGTGCCACCAGTGATCCGGGGAGTAATCAGCCCCAGCATTTT. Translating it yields CATSDPGSNQPQHF.

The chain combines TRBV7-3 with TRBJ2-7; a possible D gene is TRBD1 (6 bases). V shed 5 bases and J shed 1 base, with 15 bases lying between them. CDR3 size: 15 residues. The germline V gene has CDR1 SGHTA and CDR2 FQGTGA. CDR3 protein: CASSNPWDNSYEQYF. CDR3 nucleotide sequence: TGTGCCAGCAGCAACCCCTGGGACAATTCCTACGAGCAGTACTTC.

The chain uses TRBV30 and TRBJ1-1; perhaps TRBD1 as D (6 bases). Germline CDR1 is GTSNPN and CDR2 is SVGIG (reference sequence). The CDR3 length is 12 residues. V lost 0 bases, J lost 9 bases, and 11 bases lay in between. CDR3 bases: TGTGCCTGGAGTGTCTTCCAGGGGAAAGCTTTCTTT. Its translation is CAWSVFQGKAFF.

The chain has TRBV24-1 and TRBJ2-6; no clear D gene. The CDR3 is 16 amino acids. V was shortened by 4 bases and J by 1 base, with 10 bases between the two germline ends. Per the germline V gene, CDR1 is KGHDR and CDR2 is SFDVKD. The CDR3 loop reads CATSDPTGSGANVLTF. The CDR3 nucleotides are TGTGCCACCAGTGACCCGACCGGTTCTGGGGCCAACGTCCTGACTTTC.

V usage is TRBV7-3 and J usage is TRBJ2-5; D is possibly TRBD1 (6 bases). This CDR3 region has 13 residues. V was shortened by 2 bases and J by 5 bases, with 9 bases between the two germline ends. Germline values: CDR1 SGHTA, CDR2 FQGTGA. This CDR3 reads CASSLSGEETQYF. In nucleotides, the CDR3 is TGTGCCAGCAGCTTATCAGGGGAGGAGACCCAGTACTTC. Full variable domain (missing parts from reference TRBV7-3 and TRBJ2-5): GAGVSQTPSNKVTEKGKYVELRCDPISGHTALYWYRQSLGQGPEFLIYFQGTGAADDSGLPNDRFFAVRPEGSVSTLKIQRTERGDSAVYLCASSLSGEETQYFGPGTRLLVL.

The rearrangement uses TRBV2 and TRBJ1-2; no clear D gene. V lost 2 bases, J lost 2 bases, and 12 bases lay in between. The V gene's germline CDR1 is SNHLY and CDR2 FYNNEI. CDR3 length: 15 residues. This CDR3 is CASSESLLKNYGYTF. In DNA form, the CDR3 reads TGTGCCAGCAGTGAATCCCTCCTAAAAAACTATGGCTACACCTTC.

The CDR3 reads CASSMGYEQYF. CDR3 coding DNA: TGTGCCAGTAGTATGGGATACGAGCAGTACTTC. This chain joins TRBV19 and TRBJ2-7; no clear D gene. Germline assignment: CDR1 LNHDA and CDR2 SQIVND (reference sequence). V lost 3 bases, J lost 4 bases, and 4 bases lay in between. The CDR3 is 11 amino acids. Full variable domain (missing parts from reference TRBV19 and TRBJ2-7): DGGITQSPKYLFRKEGQNVTLSCEQNLNHDAMYWYRQDPGQGLRLIYYSQIVNDFQKGDIAEGYSVSREKKESFPLTVTSAQKNPTAFYLCASSMGYEQYFGPGTRLTVT.